This record concerns one T cell receptor beta chain sequence. Its antigen is not identified. This sample stems from a study of cytomegalovirus exposure and HLA in healthy donors. Overall study: Caucasian-associated ancestry cluster membership applied to under 85% of several hundred genotyped donors. Overall study findings and caveats: Compared with the roughly 670-donor mean, an Asian-associated ancestry cluster reportedly had fewer N-insertions, according to a later analysis. Within an earlier analysis, most TCR beta V segments proved productive either about 90% or about 30% of the time.

Trimming took 5 bases from V and 3 from J, leaving 10 bases between them. This CDR3 is built from 14 residues. Looked up from germline, CDR1 is MNHEY and CDR2 is SMNVEV (reference sequence). Primers: 60 Vbeta forward and 13 Jbeta reverse. Authors' methods: About 11 million shared chains were among the 65 million to 85 million unique TCR beta chains that a later analysis counted. The repertoire was sequenced with immunoSEQ multiplex PCR; TCRdb's copy has only in-frame clones and lacks some. V and J calls and clone size come straight from that table; D and trimming were deduced from the DNA. The sample records about 140,000 clones, around 81% being singletons.

The sequenced material came from PBMCs. The sequence was obtained from a man aged 50-59 years in good health and CMV-seronegative. This sequence joins TRBV27 and TRBJ2-2; unclear D gene. In DNA form, the CDR3 reads TGTGCCAGCAGTACGACAAGTCACACCGGGGAGCTGTTTTTT. Translation: CASSTTSHTGELFF.